This T cell receptor beta chain was sequenced in a study of long-term antiretroviral therapy in people with HIV. At the survey level, the v3.0 immunoSEQ assay was run. Generated by immunoSEQ multiplex PCR, the TCRdb table keeps only in-frame clones and is missing some. The sample includes around 30,000 clones, approximately 95% of them seen just once. The sequence came from a man aged 25-45 years with HIV. The source was unsorted PBMCs, collected 5.3 years after starting antiretroviral therapy.

Here the CDR3 DNA reads TGTGCCAGTAGCCGCGGTAAAAGGGGACCACCCTACGAGCAGTACTTC. Amino acid sequence: CASSRGKRGPPYEQYF. The rearrangement uses TRBV19 and TRBJ2-7; D could derive from TRBD1 or TRBD2 (5 bases each). V lost 6 bases to trimming and J lost 2 bases, with 20 bases between them. CDR1 and CDR2 (germline): LNHDA, SQIVND (reference sequence). This CDR3 spans 16 amino acids. The complete variable domain, with remaining parts taken from reference TRBV19 and TRBJ2-7, reads DGGITQSPKYLFRKEGQNVTLSCEQNLNHDAMYWYRQDPGQGLRLIYYSQIVNDFQKGDIAEGYSVSREKKESFPLTVTSAQKNPTAFYLCASSRGKRGPPYEQYFGPGTRLTVT.